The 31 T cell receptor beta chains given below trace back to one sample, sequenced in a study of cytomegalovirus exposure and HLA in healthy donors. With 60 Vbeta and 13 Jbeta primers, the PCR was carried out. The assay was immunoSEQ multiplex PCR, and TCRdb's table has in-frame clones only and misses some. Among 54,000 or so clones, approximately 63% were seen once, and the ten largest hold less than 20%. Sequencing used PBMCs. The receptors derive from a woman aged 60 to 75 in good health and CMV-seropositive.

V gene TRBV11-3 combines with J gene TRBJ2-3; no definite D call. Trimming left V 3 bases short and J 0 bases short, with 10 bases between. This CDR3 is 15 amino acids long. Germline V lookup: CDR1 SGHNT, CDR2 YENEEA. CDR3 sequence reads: CASSFDGSSTDTQYF. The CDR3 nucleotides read TGTGCCAGCAGCTTCGACGGGTCTAGCACAGATACGCAGTATTTT.

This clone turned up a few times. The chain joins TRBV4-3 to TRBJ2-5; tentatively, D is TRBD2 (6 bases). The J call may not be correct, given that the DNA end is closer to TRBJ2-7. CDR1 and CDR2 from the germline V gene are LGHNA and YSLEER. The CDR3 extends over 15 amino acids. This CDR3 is CASSQDGRGAYEQYF. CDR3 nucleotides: TGCGCCAGCAGCCAAGACGGGCGGGGTGCCTACGAGCAGTACTTC.

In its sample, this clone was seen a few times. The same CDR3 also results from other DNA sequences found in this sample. Written as DNA, the CDR3 is TGTGCCAGCAGCTTGCGAAGAAACACCGGGGAGCTGTTTTTT. It translates to CASSLRRNTGELFF. The V and J genes are TRBV7-9 and TRBJ2-2, with D hard to call. CDR3 size: 14 residues. CDR1 SEHNR and CDR2 FQNEAQ come from the germline V gene (reference sequence). Trimming removed 3 bases at V and 2 bases at J, with 7 bases between.

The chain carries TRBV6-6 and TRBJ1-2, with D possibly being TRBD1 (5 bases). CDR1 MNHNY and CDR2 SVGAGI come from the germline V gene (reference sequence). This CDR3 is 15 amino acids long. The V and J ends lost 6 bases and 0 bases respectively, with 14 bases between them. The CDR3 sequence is CASSPLDIANYGYTF. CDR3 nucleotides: TGTGCCAGCAGCCCCCTGGACATAGCTAACTATGGCTACACCTTC.

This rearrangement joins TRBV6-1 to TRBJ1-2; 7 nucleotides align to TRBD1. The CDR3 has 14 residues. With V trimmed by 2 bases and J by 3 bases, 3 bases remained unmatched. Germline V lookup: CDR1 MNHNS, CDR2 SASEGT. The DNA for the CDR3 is TGTGCCAGCAGTGAACGACAGGGTCACTATGGCTACACCTTC. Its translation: CASSERQGHYGYTF.

This chain's CDR3 is CASSSPGQGLGYTF. In DNA, the CDR3 is TGTGCCAGCAGTTCACCGGGACAGGGTCTTGGCTACACCTTC. The V gene is TRBV27, the J gene TRBJ1-2; 9 bases are shared with TRBD1. The CDR3 sequence is 14 residues long. CDR1 and CDR2 (germline): MNHEY, SMNVEV (reference sequence). The ends lost 4 bases at V and 7 bases at J; junction bases unmatched: 7.

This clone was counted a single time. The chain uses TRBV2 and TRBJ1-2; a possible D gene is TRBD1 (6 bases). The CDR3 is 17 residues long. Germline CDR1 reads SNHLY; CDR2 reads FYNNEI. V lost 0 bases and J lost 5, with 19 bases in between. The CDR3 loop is CASSEALRGGGTYGYTF. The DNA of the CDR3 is TGTGCCAGCAGTGAAGCGCTTCGGGGAGGGGGTACTTATGGCTACACCTTC.

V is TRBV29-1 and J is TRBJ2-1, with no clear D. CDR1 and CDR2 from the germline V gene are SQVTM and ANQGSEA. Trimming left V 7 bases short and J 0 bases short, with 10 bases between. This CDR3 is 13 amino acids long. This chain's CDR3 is CSANSGSYNEQFF. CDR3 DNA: TGCAGCGCGAACTCTGGCTCCTACAATGAGCAGTTCTTC.

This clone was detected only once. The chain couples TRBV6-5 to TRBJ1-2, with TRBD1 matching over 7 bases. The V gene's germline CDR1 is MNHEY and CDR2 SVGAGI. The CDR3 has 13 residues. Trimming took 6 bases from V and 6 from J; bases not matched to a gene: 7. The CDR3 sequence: CASSRGQDHGYTF. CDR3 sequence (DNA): TGTGCCAGCAGCCGAGGACAGGACCATGGCTACACCTTC.

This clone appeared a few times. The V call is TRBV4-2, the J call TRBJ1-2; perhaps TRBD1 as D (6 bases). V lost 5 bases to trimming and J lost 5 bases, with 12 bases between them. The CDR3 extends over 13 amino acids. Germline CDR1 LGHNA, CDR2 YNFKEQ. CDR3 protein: CASSSGQKYGYTF. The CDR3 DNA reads TGTGCCAGCAGCTCTGGACAGAAATATGGCTACACCTTC.

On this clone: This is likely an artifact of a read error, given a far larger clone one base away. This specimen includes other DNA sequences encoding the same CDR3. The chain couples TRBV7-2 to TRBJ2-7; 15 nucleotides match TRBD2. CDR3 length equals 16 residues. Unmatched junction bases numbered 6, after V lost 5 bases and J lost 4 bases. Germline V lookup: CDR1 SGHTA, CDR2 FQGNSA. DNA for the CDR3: TGTGCCAGCAGCCTATTGGGACTAGCGGGGGGATACGAGCAGTACTTC. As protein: CASSLLGLAGGYEQYF. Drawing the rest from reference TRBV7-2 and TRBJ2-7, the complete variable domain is GAGVSQSPSNKVTEKGKDVELRCDPISGHTALYWYRQSLGQGLEFLIYFQGNSAPDKSGLPSDRFSAERTGGSVSTLTIQRTQQEDSAVYLCASSLLGLAGGYEQYFGPGTRLTVT.

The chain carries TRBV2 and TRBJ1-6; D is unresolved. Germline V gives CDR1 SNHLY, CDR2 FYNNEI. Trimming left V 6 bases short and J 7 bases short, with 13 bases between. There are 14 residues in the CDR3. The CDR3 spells CASSPRVINSPLHF. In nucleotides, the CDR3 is TGTGCCAGCAGCCCTCGGGTCATCAATTCACCCCTCCACTTT.

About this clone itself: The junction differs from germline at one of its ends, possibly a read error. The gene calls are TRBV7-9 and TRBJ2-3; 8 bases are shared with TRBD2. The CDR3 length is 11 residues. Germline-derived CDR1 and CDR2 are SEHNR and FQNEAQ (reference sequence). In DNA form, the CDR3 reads TGTGCCAGCAGCTCCTTAGCGGGGCCCTCTTTT. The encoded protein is CASSSLAGPSF. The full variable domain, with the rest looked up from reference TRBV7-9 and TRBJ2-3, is DTGVSQNPRHKITKRGQNVTFRCDPISEHNRLYWYRQTLGQGPEFLTYFQNEAQLEKSRLLSDRFSAERPKGSFSTLEIQRTEQGDSAMYLCASSSLAGPSFGPGTRLTVL.

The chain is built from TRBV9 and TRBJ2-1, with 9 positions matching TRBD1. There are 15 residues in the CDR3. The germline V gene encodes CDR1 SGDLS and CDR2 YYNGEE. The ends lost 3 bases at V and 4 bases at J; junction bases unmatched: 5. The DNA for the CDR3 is TGTGCCAGCAGCGCGGGACAGGGAGGTTACAATGAGCAGTTCTTC. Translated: CASSAGQGGYNEQFF.

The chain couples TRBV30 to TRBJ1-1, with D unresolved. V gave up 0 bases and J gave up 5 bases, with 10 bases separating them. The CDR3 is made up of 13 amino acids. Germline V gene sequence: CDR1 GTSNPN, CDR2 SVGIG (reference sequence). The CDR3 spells CAWSVHTGTEAFF. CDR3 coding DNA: TGTGCCTGGAGTGTACATACGGGGACTGAAGCTTTCTTT.

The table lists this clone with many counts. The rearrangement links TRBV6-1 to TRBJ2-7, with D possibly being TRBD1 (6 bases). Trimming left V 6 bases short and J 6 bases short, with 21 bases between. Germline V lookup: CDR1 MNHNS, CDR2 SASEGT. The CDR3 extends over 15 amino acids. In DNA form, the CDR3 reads TGTGCCAGCAGCGACAGCTCGACAGGTTTTTCCGAGCAGTACTTC. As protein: CASSDSSTGFSEQYF.

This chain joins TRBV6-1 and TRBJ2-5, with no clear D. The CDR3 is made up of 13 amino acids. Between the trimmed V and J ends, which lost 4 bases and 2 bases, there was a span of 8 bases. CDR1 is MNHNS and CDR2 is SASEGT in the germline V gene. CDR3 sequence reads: CASSGVNQETQYF. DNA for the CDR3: TGTGCCAGCAGTGGTGTTAATCAAGAGACCCAGTACTTC.

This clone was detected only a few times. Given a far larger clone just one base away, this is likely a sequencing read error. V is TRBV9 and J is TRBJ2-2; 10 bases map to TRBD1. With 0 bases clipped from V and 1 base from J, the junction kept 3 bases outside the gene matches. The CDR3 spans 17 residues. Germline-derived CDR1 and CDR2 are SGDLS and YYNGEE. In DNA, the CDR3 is TGTGCCAGCAGCGTAGCAAGGGACAGGGGGAACACCGGGGAGCTGTTTTTT. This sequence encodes CASSVARDRGNTGELFF.

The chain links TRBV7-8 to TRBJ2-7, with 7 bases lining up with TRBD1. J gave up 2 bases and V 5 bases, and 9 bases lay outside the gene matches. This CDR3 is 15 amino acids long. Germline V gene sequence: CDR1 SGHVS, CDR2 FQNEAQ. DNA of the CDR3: TGTGCCAGCAGCACCCGGACAGGAGGCGCCTACGAGCAGTACTTC. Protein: CASSTRTGGAYEQYF.

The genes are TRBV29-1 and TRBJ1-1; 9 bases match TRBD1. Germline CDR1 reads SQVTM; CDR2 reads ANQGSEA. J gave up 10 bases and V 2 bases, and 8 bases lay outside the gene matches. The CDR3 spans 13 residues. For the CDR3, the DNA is TGCAGCGTTGAAACCTGGACAGGGGACCCAGCTTTCTTT. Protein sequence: CSVETWTGDPAFF.

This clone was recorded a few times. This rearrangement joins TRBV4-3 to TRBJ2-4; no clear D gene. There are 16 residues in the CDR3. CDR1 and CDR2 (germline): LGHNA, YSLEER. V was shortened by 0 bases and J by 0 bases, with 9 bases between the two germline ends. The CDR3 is CASSQDRRLAKNIQYF. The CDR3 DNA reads TGCGCCAGCAGCCAAGATCGTAGACTAGCCAAAAACATTCAGTACTTC.

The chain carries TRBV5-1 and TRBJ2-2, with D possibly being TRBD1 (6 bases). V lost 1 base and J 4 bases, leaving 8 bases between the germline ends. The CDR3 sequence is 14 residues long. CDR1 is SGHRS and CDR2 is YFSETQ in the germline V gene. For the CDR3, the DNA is TGCGCCAGCAGCTTGATGGGGGCCACCGGGGAGCTGTTTTTT. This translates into CASSLMGATGELFF.

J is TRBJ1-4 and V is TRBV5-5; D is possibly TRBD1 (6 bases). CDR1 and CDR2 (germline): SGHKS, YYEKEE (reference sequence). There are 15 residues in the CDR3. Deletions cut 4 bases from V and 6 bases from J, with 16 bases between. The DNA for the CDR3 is TGTGCCAGCAGCGCATCGACAGGTCAAGATGAAAAACTGTTTTTT. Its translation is CASSASTGQDEKLFF.

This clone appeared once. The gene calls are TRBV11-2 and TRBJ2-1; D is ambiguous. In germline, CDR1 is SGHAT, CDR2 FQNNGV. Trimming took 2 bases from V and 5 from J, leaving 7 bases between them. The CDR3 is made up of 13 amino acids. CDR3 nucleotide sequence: TGTGCCAGCAGCTTATATCGGGACAATGAGCAGTTCTTC. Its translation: CASSLYRDNEQFF.

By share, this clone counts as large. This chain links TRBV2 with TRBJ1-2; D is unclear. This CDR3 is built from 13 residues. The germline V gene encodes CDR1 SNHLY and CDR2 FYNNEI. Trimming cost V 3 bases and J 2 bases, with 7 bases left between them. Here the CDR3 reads CASSDQENYGYTF. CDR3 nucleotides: TGTGCCAGCAGTGACCAAGAGAACTATGGCTACACCTTC.

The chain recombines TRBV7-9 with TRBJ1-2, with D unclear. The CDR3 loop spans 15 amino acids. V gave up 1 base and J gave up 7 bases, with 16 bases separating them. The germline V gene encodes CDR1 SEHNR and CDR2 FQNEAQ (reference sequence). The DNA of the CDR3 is TGTGCCAGCAGCTTAGTGGATGGTCCCTCGGGTGGCTACACCTTC. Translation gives CASSLVDGPSGGYTF.

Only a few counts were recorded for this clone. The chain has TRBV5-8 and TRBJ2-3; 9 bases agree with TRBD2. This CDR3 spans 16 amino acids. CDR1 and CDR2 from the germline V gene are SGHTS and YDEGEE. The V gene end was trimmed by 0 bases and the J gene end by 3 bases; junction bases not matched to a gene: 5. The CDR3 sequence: CASSLVSSGVTDTQYF. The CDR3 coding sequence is TGTGCCAGCAGCTTGGTGTCTAGCGGGGTAACAGATACGCAGTATTTT.

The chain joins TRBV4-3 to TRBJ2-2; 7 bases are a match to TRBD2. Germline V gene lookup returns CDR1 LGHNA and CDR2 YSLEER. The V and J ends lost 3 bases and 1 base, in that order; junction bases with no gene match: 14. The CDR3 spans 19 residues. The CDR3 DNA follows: TGCGCCAGCAGCCACTTCGAGCTTTCGCCGGGAGGGAACACCGGGGAGCTGTTTTTT. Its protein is CASSHFELSPGGNTGELFF.

CDR3 amino acids: CASSSQGWVTEAFF. As DNA, the CDR3 is TGTGCCAGCAGCTCCCAGGGATGGGTCACTGAAGCTTTCTTT. This chain links TRBV13 with TRBJ1-1, with D tentatively TRBD1 (5 bases). This CDR3 has 14 amino acids. Trimming removed 4 bases from V and 4 bases from J, with 13 bases in between. Germline CDR1 and CDR2: PRHDT and FYEKMQ (reference sequence).

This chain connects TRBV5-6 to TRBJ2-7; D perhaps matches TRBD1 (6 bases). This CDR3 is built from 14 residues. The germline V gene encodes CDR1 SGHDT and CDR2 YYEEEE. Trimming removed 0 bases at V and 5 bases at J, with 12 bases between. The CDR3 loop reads CASSLGHRDHEQYF. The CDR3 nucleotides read TGTGCCAGCAGCTTGGGCCACAGGGACCACGAGCAGTACTTC.

DNA of the CDR3: TGTGCCAGCAGCCCGGACTCTCATAATACGCAGTATTTT. Encoded protein: CASSPDSHNTQYF. The V gene is TRBV9, the J gene TRBJ2-3, with D perhaps matching TRBD2 (5 bases). This CDR3 has 13 residues. Trimming took off 4 bases at V and 7 bases at J, with 13 bases between the two ends. Germline CDR1 is SGDLS and CDR2 is YYNGEE.